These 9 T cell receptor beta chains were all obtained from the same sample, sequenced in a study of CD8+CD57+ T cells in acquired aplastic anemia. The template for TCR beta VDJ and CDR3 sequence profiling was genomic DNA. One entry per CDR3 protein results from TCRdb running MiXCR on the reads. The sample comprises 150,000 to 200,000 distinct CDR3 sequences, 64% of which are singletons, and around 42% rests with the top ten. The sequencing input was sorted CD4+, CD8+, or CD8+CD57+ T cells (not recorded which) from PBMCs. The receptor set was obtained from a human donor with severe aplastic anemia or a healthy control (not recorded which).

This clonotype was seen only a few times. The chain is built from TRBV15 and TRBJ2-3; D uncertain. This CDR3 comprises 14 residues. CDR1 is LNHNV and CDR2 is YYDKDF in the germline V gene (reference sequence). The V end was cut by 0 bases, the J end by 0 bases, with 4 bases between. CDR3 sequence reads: CATSREGSTDTQYF. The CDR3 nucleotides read TGTGCCACCAGCAGAGAGGGCAGCACAGATACGCAGTATTTT.

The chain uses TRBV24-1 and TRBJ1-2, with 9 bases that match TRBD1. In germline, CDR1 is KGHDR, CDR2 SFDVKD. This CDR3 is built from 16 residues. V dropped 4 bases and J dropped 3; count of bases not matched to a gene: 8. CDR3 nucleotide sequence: TGTGCCACCAGTGACCCGACAGGGGGTAAGGACTATGGCTACACCTTC. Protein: CATSDPTGGKDYGYTF.

The CDR3 DNA is TGTGCCACCAGTGATTCCGGGACAGTTCCCTACGAGCAGTACTTC. This codes for CATSDSGTVPYEQYF. The V and J genes are TRBV7-3 and TRBJ2-7, with 7 bases that match TRBD1. V shed 10 bases and J 2 bases; nucleotides not matched to a gene: 14. Germline-derived CDR1 and CDR2 are SGHTA and FQGTGA. The CDR3 consists of 15 residues. The full variable domain, its missing parts supplied by reference TRBV7-3 and TRBJ2-7, is GAGVSQTPSNKVTEKGKYVELRCDPISGHTALYWYRQSLGQGPEFLIYFQGTGAADDSGLPNDRFFAVRPEGSVSTLKIQRTERGDSAVYLCATSDSGTVPYEQYFGPGTRLTVT.

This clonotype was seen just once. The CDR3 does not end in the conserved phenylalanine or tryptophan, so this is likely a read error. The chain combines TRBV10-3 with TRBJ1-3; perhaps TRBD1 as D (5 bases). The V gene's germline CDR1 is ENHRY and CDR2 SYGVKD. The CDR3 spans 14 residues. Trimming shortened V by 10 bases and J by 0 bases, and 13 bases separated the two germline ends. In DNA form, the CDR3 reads TGTGCCACAGAGACAGACCTCTCTGGAAACACCATATATCTT. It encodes CATETDLSGNTIYL.

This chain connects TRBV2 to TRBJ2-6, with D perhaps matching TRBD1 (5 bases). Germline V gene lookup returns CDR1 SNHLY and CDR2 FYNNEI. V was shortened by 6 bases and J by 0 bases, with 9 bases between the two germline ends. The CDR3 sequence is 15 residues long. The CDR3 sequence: CASRQDNSGANVLTF. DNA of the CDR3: TGTGCCAGCAGACAGGACAACTCTGGGGCCAACGTCCTGACTTTC.

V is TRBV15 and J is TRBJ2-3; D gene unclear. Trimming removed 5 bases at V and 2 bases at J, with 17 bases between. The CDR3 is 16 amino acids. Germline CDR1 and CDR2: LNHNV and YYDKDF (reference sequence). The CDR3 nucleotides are TGTGCCACCAGCTCGAGGAAGGGCGGACCCACAGATACGCAGTATTTT. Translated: CATSSRKGGPTDTQYF.

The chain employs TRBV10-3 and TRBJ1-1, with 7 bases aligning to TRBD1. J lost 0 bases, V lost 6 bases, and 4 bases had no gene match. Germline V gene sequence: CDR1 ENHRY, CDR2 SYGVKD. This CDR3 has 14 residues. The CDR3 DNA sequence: TGTGCCATCAGAGACAGGGTTTTGAACACTGAAGCTTTCTTT. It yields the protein CAIRDRVLNTEAFF.

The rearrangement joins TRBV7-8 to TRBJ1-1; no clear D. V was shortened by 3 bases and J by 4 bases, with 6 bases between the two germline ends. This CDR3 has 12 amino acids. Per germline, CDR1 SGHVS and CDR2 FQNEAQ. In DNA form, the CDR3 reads TGTGCCAGCAGCTTTAAGAGCACTGAAGCTTTCTTT. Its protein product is CASSFKSTEAFF.

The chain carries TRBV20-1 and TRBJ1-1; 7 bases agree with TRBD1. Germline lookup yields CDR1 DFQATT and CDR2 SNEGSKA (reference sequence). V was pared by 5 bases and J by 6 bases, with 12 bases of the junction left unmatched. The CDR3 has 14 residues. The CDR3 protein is CSADRVEGWAEAFF. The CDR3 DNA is TGCAGTGCTGACAGGGTTGAAGGTTGGGCTGAAGCTTTCTTT.